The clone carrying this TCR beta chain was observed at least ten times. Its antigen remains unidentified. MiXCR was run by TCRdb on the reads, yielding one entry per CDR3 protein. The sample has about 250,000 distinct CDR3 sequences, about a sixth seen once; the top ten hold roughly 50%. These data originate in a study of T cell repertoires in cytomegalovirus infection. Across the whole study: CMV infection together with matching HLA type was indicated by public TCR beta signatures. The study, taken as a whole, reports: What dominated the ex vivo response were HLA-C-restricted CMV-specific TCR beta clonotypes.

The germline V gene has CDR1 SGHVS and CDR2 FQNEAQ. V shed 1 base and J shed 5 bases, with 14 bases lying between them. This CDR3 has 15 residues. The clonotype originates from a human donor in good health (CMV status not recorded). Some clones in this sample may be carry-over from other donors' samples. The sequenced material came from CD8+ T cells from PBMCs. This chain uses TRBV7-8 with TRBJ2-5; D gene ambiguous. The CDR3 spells CASSLGELWSETQYF. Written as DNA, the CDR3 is TGTGCCAGCAGCTTAGGAGAGTTATGGTCGGAGACCCAGTACTTC.